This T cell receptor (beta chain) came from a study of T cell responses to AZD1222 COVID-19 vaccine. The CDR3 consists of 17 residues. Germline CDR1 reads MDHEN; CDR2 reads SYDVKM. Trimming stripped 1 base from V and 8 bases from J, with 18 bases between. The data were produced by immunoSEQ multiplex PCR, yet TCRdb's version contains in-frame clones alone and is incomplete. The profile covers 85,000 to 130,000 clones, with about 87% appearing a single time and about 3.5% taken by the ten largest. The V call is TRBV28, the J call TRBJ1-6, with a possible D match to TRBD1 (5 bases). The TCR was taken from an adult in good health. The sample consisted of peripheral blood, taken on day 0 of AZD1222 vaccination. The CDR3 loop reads CASSLYPLLQGDSPLHF. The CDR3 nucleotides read TGTGCCAGCAGTTTATACCCCCTTCTCCAGGGAGATTCACCCCTCCACTTT.